A single sample is the source of the 14 T cell receptor beta chains below, sequenced in a study of blood T cell repertoires in COVID-19. Generated by immunoSEQ multiplex PCR, the TCRdb table keeps only in-frame clones and is missing some. The sample lists 250,000 to 400,000 clones, around 87% occurring once. Source material: PBMCs or T cells enriched from blood (not recorded which). The receptors were sampled from a woman in her twenties or thirties who had recovered from COVID-19.

The J gene is TRBJ2-2, the V gene TRBV12-3 or TRBV12-4; the D is unclear. V was pared by 7 bases and J by 4 bases, with 10 bases between. CDR3 length: 13 residues. This CDR3 is CASKETATGELFF. As DNA, the CDR3 is TGTGCCAGCAAAGAAACAGCCACCGGGGAGCTGTTTTTT.

The table lists this clone with a few counts. V is TRBV7-9 and J is TRBJ2-1; no reliable D call. V lost 0 bases and J lost 11, with 5 bases in between. Germline V gene lookup returns CDR1 SEHNR and CDR2 FQNEAQ (reference sequence). The CDR3 contains 11 residues. CDR3 protein: CASSLAVKQFF. Here the CDR3 DNA reads TGTGCCAGCAGCTTAGCTGTAAAGCAGTTCTTC. Drawing the rest from reference TRBV7-9 and TRBJ2-1, the complete variable domain is DTGVSQNPRHKITKRGQNVTFRCDPISEHNRLYWYRQTLGQGPEFLTYFQNEAQLEKSRLLSDRFSAERPKGSFSTLEIQRTEQGDSAMYLCASSLAVKQFFGPGTRLTVL.

This chain connects TRBV2 to TRBJ1-4; 7 bases match TRBD1. Germline V gene sequence: CDR1 SNHLY, CDR2 FYNNEI. V was pared by 9 bases and J by 4 bases, with 8 bases of the junction left unmatched. CDR3 length equals 14 residues. The CDR3 bases are TGTGCCAGTGCAGAGACAGGGTATAATGAAAAACTGTTTTTT. This codes for CASAETGYNEKLFF.

The rearrangement uses TRBV15 and TRBJ1-1; D is unclear. The V gene lost 2 bases and the J gene lost 0 bases, with 13 bases spanning the gap. Germline V gene lookup returns CDR1 LNHNV and CDR2 YYDKDF (reference sequence). The CDR3 loop spans 16 amino acids. The CDR3 is CATSRPRAGLNTEAFF. CDR3 bases: TGTGCCACCAGCAGACCCCGCGCGGGTTTGAACACTGAAGCTTTCTTT.

The CDR3 region has the DNA TGTGCCAGCAGCTCCGGCTGGGACAGGGGCTCCGGCTACACCTTC. Translation: CASSSGWDRGSGYTF. This chain uses TRBV3-1 (or the pseudogene TRBV3-2) with TRBJ1-2; 10 bases are a match to TRBD1. The CDR3 totals 15 residues. The germline CDR1 and CDR2 sequences are LGHDT and YNNKEL (reference sequence). The trim removed 5 bases at V and 8 bases at J, leaving 11 bases unmatched.

The table lists this clone with a few counts. This chain links TRBV4-1 with TRBJ1-1; no definite D call. CDR1 and CDR2 from the germline V gene are MGHRA and YSYEKL. The CDR3 runs 14 residues. The V end was cut by 1 base, the J end by 11 bases, with 17 bases between. The CDR3 bases are TGCGCCAGCAGCCAAGTCCCCGGGAGGCGGTCCGCTTTCTTT. Translating it yields CASSQVPGRRSAFF.

The rearrangement uses TRBV4-3 and TRBJ1-3; D unclear. This CDR3 is 15 amino acids long. Germline V lookup: CDR1 LGHNA, CDR2 YSLEER. V was clipped by 0 bases and J by 0 bases, with 6 bases between them. For the CDR3, the DNA is TGCGCCAGCAGCCAAGAGCCCAGCTCTGGAAACACCATATATTTT. This codes for CASSQEPSSGNTIYF.

V usage is TRBV25-1 and J usage is TRBJ1-6; 8 nucleotides match TRBD1. Per germline, CDR1 MGHDK and CDR2 SYGVNS. V was pared by 6 bases and J by 7 bases, with 8 bases of the junction left unmatched. The CDR3 is 15 residues long. The CDR3 sequence is CASRSRGQENSPLHF. In DNA, the CDR3 is TGTGCCAGCAGATCCCGGGGACAGGAGAATTCACCCCTCCACTTT.

This chain uses TRBV30 with TRBJ2-7; 9 bases are shared with TRBD1. Germline lookup yields CDR1 GTSNPN and CDR2 SVGIG (reference sequence). The length of the CDR3 is 16 residues. Trimming removed 3 bases from V and 1 base from J; junction bases left unmatched: 10. CDR3 protein: CAWRITTGQGSYEQYF. Here the CDR3 DNA reads TGTGCCTGGAGGATAACAACGGGACAGGGATCCTACGAGCAGTACTTC.

This clone was found once. J is TRBJ2-3 and V is TRBV5-4; maybe TRBD2 (7 bases). This CDR3 is built from 14 residues. Germline values: CDR1 SGHNT, CDR2 YYREEE (reference sequence). The V end lost 4 bases, the J end lost 10 bases, and 19 bases lay between the germline ends. The CDR3 DNA follows: TGTGCCAGCAGCGGCGGGGGCCCTCAAAGCGCGCAGTATTTT. Its protein product is CASSGGGPQSAQYF.

The rearrangement joins TRBV6-1 to TRBJ2-7; tentatively, D is TRBD1 (8 bases). Germline V lookup: CDR1 MNHNS, CDR2 SASEGT. The CDR3 loop spans 15 amino acids. Trimming removed 1 base from V and 5 bases from J, with 15 bases in between. CDR3 sequence reads: CASSEDRGGPDEQYF. In DNA form, the CDR3 reads TGTGCCAGCAGTGAAGACAGGGGGGGGCCTGACGAGCAGTACTTC.

This chain links TRBV12-5 with TRBJ2-7; D is ambiguous. Trimming stripped 4 bases from V and 3 bases from J, with 4 bases between. CDR1 and CDR2 from the germline V gene are LGHNT and FRNRAP. This CDR3 is 11 amino acids long. CDR3 bases: TGTGCTAGTGGTTCGGGCTACGAGCAGTACTTC. Encoded protein: CASGSGYEQYF.

The V and J genes are TRBV7-9 and TRBJ2-2; D remains ambiguous. Trimming pared 5 bases from V and 0 bases from J, leaving 4 bases between. The CDR3 has 13 residues. The germline gives CDR1 SEHNR, CDR2 FQNEAQ (reference sequence). CDR3 bases: TGTGCCAGCAGCCGCGCGAACACCGGGGAGCTGTTTTTT. Translated, it gives CASSRANTGELFF.

The CDR3 spells CASSLARGQQAFF. In DNA form, the CDR3 reads TGTGCCAGCAGCTTGGCCAGAGGACAACAAGCTTTCTTT. The rearrangement joins TRBV5-6 to TRBJ1-1; D might be TRBD1 (5 bases). The CDR3 runs to 13 residues. V was shortened by 0 bases and J by 9 bases, with 12 bases between the two germline ends. CDR1 and CDR2 from the germline V gene are SGHDT and YYEEEE. Complete variable domain (other parts from reference TRBV5-6 and TRBJ1-1): DAGVTQSPTHLIKTRGQQVTLRCSPKSGHDTVSWYQQALGQGPQFIFQYYEEEERQRGNFPDRFSGHQFPNYSSELNVNALLLGDSALYLCASSLARGQQAFFGQGTRLTVV.